This T cell receptor (beta chain) was recorded in a study of molecular identifiers for immune sequencing clone quantification. Study observations and caveats: Jurkat TCR RNA spiked in from one cell reportedly remained identifiable amid around 1 million naive cells.

As concerns this clonotype: As yet, its antigen is unknown. A read error may explain this, as a much larger clone is one base away.

TCRdb analysed the PCR reads with MiXCR anew, one entry per CDR3 protein. In the table there are 490,000 or so distinct CDR3 sequences, approximately 25% of which are singletons. Naive CD8 libraries used roughly 17,000 to 1,000,000 sorted cells and 10%, 30% or 50% RNA. This CDR3 is 16 amino acids long. Germline V gene lookup returns CDR1 DFQATT and CDR2 SNEGSKA (reference sequence). Trimming removed 4 bases from V and 3 bases from J; junction bases left unmatched: 8. The gene calls are TRBV20-1 and TRBJ1-6; TRBD1 agrees at 8 bases. The sequence came from a human donor in good health. Some libraries in this study had Jurkat cell RNA spiked in. The source material was naive CD8+ T cells from blood, with Jurkat cell RNA spiked in. Subset indicated: FACS-sorted CD8+CD4-CCR7+CD45RA+ naive T cells. The CDR3: CSATRTGPLYNSPLHF. DNA for the CDR3: TGCAGTGCTACACGGACAGGGCCCCTCTATAATTCACCCCTCCACTTT.